This TCR beta chain was captured by sequencing in a study of T cell repertoires in ileal Crohn's disease. Study results and caveats: Compared with CD4 T cells, sorted CD8 cells carried more expanded clones. Every patient over 26.8% clonality showed endoscopic recurrence. Clonal expansions were more frequent in active smokers than non-smokers at surgery.

Germline trimming cut 1 base from V and 3 bases from J; bases unmatched to any gene: 3. The CDR3 has 14 amino acids. Per the germline V gene, CDR1 is PRHDT and CDR2 is FYEKMQ (reference sequence). Some clones are missing from TCRdb's copy, which holds only in-frame ones; the method was immunoSEQ multiplex PCR. The table includes approximately 2,600 clones, around 79% detected once. Eligibility required adulthood, ileal or ileocolonic Crohn's disease and indicated ileocolonic resection. Details on this clone: Its antigen remains unidentified.

The V call is TRBV13, the J call TRBJ2-7; TRBD1 matches 7 bases. The sequence came from an adult with Crohn's disease. Input material: ileal tissue. This chain's CDR3 is CASSLEGAHYEQYF. CDR3 DNA: TGTGCCAGCAGCTTAGAGGGGGCCCACTACGAGCAGTACTTC.